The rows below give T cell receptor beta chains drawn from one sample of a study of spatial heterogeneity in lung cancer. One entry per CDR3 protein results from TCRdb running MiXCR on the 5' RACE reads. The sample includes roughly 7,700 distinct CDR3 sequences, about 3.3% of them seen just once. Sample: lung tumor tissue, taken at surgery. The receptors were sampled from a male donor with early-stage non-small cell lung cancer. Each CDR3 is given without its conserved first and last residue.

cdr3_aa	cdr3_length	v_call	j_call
SVQDQPDTQY	10	TRBV29-1	TRBJ2-3
ACDRVGADTQY	11	TRBV30	TRBJ2-3
ASSLGPRQPQH	11	TRBV7-6	TRBJ1-5
ASSWDSAPAGYGYT	14	TRBV7-8	TRBJ1-2
ASLTGDGSPLH	11	TRBV28	TRBJ1-6
SVEDRTSGILQIDEQF	16	TRBV29-1	TRBJ2-1
ASSSPGQIFGQPQH	14	TRBV19	TRBJ1-5
ATLSGSTGELF	11	TRBV24-1	TRBJ2-2
ASRTSMTSYNEQF	13	TRBV19	TRBJ2-1
SAGQSEKLF	9	TRBV29-1	TRBJ1-4
ASSSGTGLRNEQF	13	TRBV5-1	TRBJ2-1
DSSSGTGADEQY	12	TRBV5-1	TRBJ2-7
ASSPRDNEQF	10	TRBV12-3/TRBV12-4	TRBJ2-1
ASSPLLQGAHEQY	13	TRBV9	TRBJ2-7
ASIAGKLRETQY	12	TRBV6-6	TRBJ2-5
ASSFTQTNYGYT	12	TRBV5-1	TRBJ1-2